One sample yielded the 5 T cell receptor beta chains listed below, sequenced in a study of response to subunit inactivated influenza vaccine. TCRdb redid the calling of the RT-PCR reads with MiXCR, one entry per CDR3 protein. The table includes over 400,000 distinct CDR3 sequences, roughly 9.8% detected once. Sequences were derived from PBMCs from blood, sampled 40 to 50 days after vaccination. The origin of the receptors is a man aged 50-60 years who received an inactivated influenza vaccine.

This chain uses TRBV14 with TRBJ2-5; TRBD2 might be the D (6 bases). The germline V and J ends were trimmed by 0 bases and 5 bases, with 7 bases remaining between them. The CDR3 has 13 amino acids. Germline V CDR1 and CDR2: SGHDN, FVKESK. The CDR3 DNA is TGTGCCAGCAGCCAAGAAGGAGGGGAGACCCAGTACTTC. It translates to CASSQEGGETQYF.

This clonotype was seen a few times. CDR3 region: CASSPPTGTGDLTQYF. CDR3 coding DNA: TGTGCCAGCAGCCCTCCCACCGGGACAGGGGACTTGACCCAGTACTTC. The rearrangement joins TRBV13 to TRBJ2-5; 10 bases map to TRBD1. V lost 5 bases, J lost 7 bases, and 13 bases stayed unmatched. This CDR3 contains 16 residues. Germline lookup yields CDR1 PRHDT and CDR2 FYEKMQ (reference sequence).

This clonotype was seen only a few times. This chain joins TRBV19 and TRBJ2-3; D gene ambiguous. CDR3 length: 12 residues. The germline CDR1 and CDR2 sequences are LNHDA and SQIVND (reference sequence). The V and J ends lost 5 bases and 6 bases respectively, with 9 bases between them. The CDR3 spells CASSYLYDTQYF. CDR3 in DNA: TGTGCCAGTAGTTACCTTTACGATACGCAGTATTTT. Using reference TRBV19 and TRBJ2-3 for the parts outside the CDR3, the full variable domain is DGGITQSPKYLFRKEGQNVTLSCEQNLNHDAMYWYRQDPGQGLRLIYYSQIVNDFQKGDIAEGYSVSREKKESFPLTVTSAQKNPTAFYLCASSYLYDTQYFGPGTRLTVL.

This chain uses TRBV6-2 or TRBV6-3 with TRBJ2-7, with 7 nucleotides matching TRBD1. The CDR3 extends over 15 amino acids. CDR1 MNHEY and CDR2 SVGEGT come from the germline V gene. V gave up 6 bases and J gave up 0 bases; unmatched junction bases: 8. The CDR3 loop reads CASRVDRLASYEQYF. The CDR3 DNA reads TGTGCCAGCAGAGTGGACAGGTTAGCCTCCTACGAGCAGTACTTC.

The chain links TRBV5-1 to TRBJ2-2; 8 bases map to TRBD2. This CDR3 comprises 14 residues. Germline CDR1 is SGHRS and CDR2 is YFSETQ. V shed 4 bases and J 6 bases; nucleotides not matched to a gene: 5. CDR3 DNA: TGCGCCAGCAGCACGGGACTAGAGCCCGGGGAGCTGTTTTTT. Its translation: CASSTGLEPGELFF.